This TCR beta chain stems from a study of blood T cell repertoires in COVID-19. Study at large: Donors in the United States, Italy and Spain gave samples during acute or convalescent COVID-19. The analysed material was cDNA or gDNA that came from T cells, B-cell-depleted T cells, or PBMCs.

The CDR3 sequence is 14 residues long. Between the trimmed V and J ends, which lost 4 bases and 0 bases, there was a span of 10 bases. Germline assignment: CDR1 SNHLY and CDR2 FYNNEI. The authors' processing: Estimated nucleated cell counts came from reference gene primer amplification. TCRdb's copy holds only in-frame clones and misses some; the assay was immunoSEQ multiplex PCR. V, J and clone size are taken as reported in that table, and D and trimming were inferred from the DNA itself. The sample holds roughly 53,000 clones, 70% to 80% seen once. The chain uses TRBV2 and TRBJ2-7; D is perhaps TRBD1 (5 bases). The TCR originated in a man between 50 and 59 years old with active or convalescent COVID-19. Material: peripheral blood. The CDR3 DNA reads TGTGCCAGCAGTGCGACAGTTTCCTCCTACGAGCAGTACTTC. Its protein is CASSATVSSYEQYF.